A selection of T cell receptor beta chains follows, all from one sample in a study of cytomegalovirus exposure and HLA in healthy donors. Some clones are missing from TCRdb's copy, which holds only in-frame ones; the method was immunoSEQ multiplex PCR. The data contain 160,000 or so clones, 82% of them singletons. Sequenced input: PBMCs. The receptors stem from a male donor in good health and CMV-seropositive. The CDR3 runs from the conserved cysteine through the conserved F or W. A D gene is named only where the DNA matches it firmly. Where a row states a size, it is once, few, many or the class of an expanded clone; other rows omit it.

v_call	cdr3_length	j_call	d_call	clone_size	cdr3_aa	cdr3_nt
TRBV10-2	14	TRBJ2-7	.	.	CASSGRGLAYEQYF	TGCGCCAGCAGTGGACGCGGCCTCGCCTACGAGCAGTACTTC
TRBV18	15	TRBJ1-1	TRBD1	.	CASSPGQVPNTEAFF	TGTGCCAGCTCACCCGGACAGGTACCGAACACTGAAGCTTTCTTT
TRBV6-1	11	TRBJ2-7	.	once	CASQREYEQYF	TGTGCCAGCCAGAGGGAGTACGAGCAGTACTTC
TRBV5-6	13	TRBJ1-1	.	.	CASRFAGGRAAFF	TGTGCCAGCAGATTTGCGGGGGGTCGTGCAGCTTTCTTT
TRBV11-2	13	TRBJ2-5	.	.	CASSTGTQETQYF	TGTGCCAGTTCCACGGGAACACAAGAGACCCAGTACTTC
TRBV30	11	TRBJ2-1	TRBD2	once	CAWSVAGKQFF	TGTGCCTGGAGTGTAGCGGGGAAGCAGTTCTTC
TRBV4-2	14	TRBJ2-1	.	.	CASSQESGGGEQFF	TGTGCCAGCAGCCAAGAGAGTGGTGGGGGGGAGCAGTTCTTC
TRBV7-2	16	TRBJ2-7	.	.	CASSWDGAGSPYEQYF	TGTGCCAGCAGCTGGGATGGGGCAGGGTCACCCTACGAGCAGTACTTC
TRBV7-6	15	TRBJ2-1	TRBD2	.	CASSIIAGSNNEQFF	TGTGCCAGCAGCATAATAGCGGGGTCGAACAATGAGCAGTTCTTC
TRBV7-9	15	TRBJ2-7	TRBD1	.	CASSLDRGVSYEQYF	TGTGCCAGCAGCTTGGACAGGGGCGTCTCCTACGAGCAGTACTTC
TRBV19	13	TRBJ2-5	.	.	CASSIDGRETQYF	TGTGCCAGTAGTATAGATGGCAGAGAGACCCAGTACTTC